The rows below give T cell receptor beta chains drawn from one sample of a study of cytomegalovirus exposure and HLA in healthy donors. TCRdb's table, derived via immunoSEQ multiplex PCR, lists solely in-frame clones and lacks some. The sample includes 130,000 or so clones, roughly three fifths seen only once; the top ten take 6.5%. Sequencing was carried out using PBMCs. The receptor set was obtained from a woman aged 60-70 years in good health and CMV-seronegative. Each CDR3 is given with its conserved first and last residue. A D gene is named only where the DNA matches it firmly. Size values are once, few and many counts, or a class for expanded clones, and some rows have none.

j_call: TRBJ2-1; v_call: TRBV9; d_call: TRBD1; clone_size: .; cdr3_nt: TGTGCCAGCAGCGCTAACCCGGGACAGGGGGCCAATGAGCAGTTCTTC; cdr3_aa: CASSANPGQGANEQFF
j_call: TRBJ2-3; v_call: TRBV19; d_call: TRBD1; clone_size: .; cdr3_nt: TGTGCCAGTAGTAGACAGGGGCTGACAGATACGCAGTATTTT; cdr3_aa: CASSRQGLTDTQYF
j_call: TRBJ1-6; v_call: TRBV25-1; d_call: .; clone_size: few; cdr3_nt: TGTGCCAGCAGTGCCGGGACAAATTCACCCCTCCACTTT; cdr3_aa: CASSAGTNSPLHF
j_call: TRBJ2-2; v_call: TRBV7-2; d_call: .; clone_size: .; cdr3_nt: TGTGCCAGCAGCCCCCGGACTACCGACACCGGGGAGCTGTTTTTT; cdr3_aa: CASSPRTTDTGELFF
j_call: TRBJ2-5; v_call: TRBV9; d_call: TRBD2; clone_size: once; cdr3_nt: TGTGCCAGCAGCGTAGGACTAGCGGGGATTCAAGAGACCCAGTACTTC; cdr3_aa: CASSVGLAGIQETQYF
j_call: TRBJ2-7; v_call: TRBV7-8; d_call: .; clone_size: .; cdr3_nt: .; cdr3_aa: CASSFGDGTVREYF
j_call: TRBJ2-4; v_call: TRBV28; d_call: TRBD1; clone_size: .; cdr3_nt: TGTGCCAGCAGTTTAGGACAGGGAACCATTCAGTACTTC; cdr3_aa: CASSLGQGTIQYF
j_call: TRBJ1-6; v_call: TRBV18; d_call: TRBD1; clone_size: few; cdr3_nt: TGTGCCAGCTCACGGGACAGGGATAGGTCACCCCTCCACTTT; cdr3_aa: CASSRDRDRSPLHF
j_call: TRBJ2-7; v_call: TRBV6-6; d_call: .; clone_size: .; cdr3_nt: TGTGCCAGCAGTTACTCGGTGAGGGAGTTAGACTACGAGCAGTACTTC; cdr3_aa: CASSYSVRELDYEQYF
j_call: TRBJ2-1; v_call: TRBV7-2; d_call: TRBD2; clone_size: few; cdr3_nt: TGTGCCAGCAGCTTGACTAGCGGGGGGGCCTTTAATGAGCAGTTCTTC; cdr3_aa: CASSLTSGGAFNEQFF